This entry concerns a single T cell receptor (beta chain). Its antigen is unidentified. This sample was taken from a study of cytomegalovirus exposure and HLA in healthy donors. For the study at large: Unique TCR beta sequences numbering 95 million to 130 million came from about 179 million T cells in an earlier analysis.

The PCR was carried out with 60 Vbeta primers and 13 Jbeta primers. Assay used: immunoSEQ multiplex PCR; TCRdb lists only in-frame clones, some missing. This sample's table reports roughly 39,000 clones. Germline CDR1 is SGHTA and CDR2 is FQGNSA. This CDR3 contains 14 residues. Deletions cut 5 bases from V and 1 base from J, with 6 bases between. Points from the study as a whole: Reports state that TCR beta sequences accurately predicted most subjects' HLA-A and HLA-B alleles.

The sequence was obtained from a man aged 25-40 years in good health and CMV-seronegative. The sequenced material came from PBMCs. J is TRBJ2-6 and V is TRBV7-2; D unclear. CDR3 region: CASSIISGANVLTF. The CDR3 DNA follows: TGTGCCAGCAGCATTATATCTGGGGCCAACGTCCTGACTTTC.